In its sample, the clone carrying this T cell receptor (beta chain) was seen a few times. As yet, its antigen is unknown. CDR1 MNHEY and CDR2 SMNVEV come from the germline V gene (reference sequence). V dropped 6 bases and J dropped 5; count of bases not matched to a gene: 8. This CDR3 is built from 15 residues. Though nominally healthy at sampling, donors likely had unrecorded immune exposures. PCR involved 60 Vbeta and 13 Jbeta primers. The table came from immunoSEQ multiplex PCR; TCRdb's copy has only in-frame clones and leaves some out. The data show approximately 140,000 clones, 63% seen once. This specimen comes from a study of cytomegalovirus exposure and HLA in healthy donors. Study findings and constraints: In a later analysis, about 17,000 TCR beta sequences were associated with HLA alleles at 0.05 false discovery rate.

The sequencing input was PBMCs. V and J are TRBV27 and TRBJ2-3; 10 positions match TRBD2. This sequence originates from a woman aged 60-70 years in good health and CMV-seropositive. The CDR3 protein is CASSPLAGVQDTQYF. The CDR3 DNA reads as TGTGCCAGCAGCCCCCTAGCGGGAGTGCAAGATACGCAGTATTTT.